These T cell receptor beta chains were read from a single sample in a study of blood T cell repertoires in COVID-19. Only in-frame clones appear in the TCRdb table, and some are missing; sequencing was by immunoSEQ multiplex PCR. The sample consists of some 97,000 clones, 80% to 90% of them appearing once. The specimen sequenced was peripheral blood. These receptors originate from a human donor in a cohort sampled during active COVID-19. Each CDR3 is given with its conserved first and last residue. Fields, in order: V gene, clone size, J gene, D gene, CDR3 DNA, CDR3 protein. The D gene is left open where the match is weak. Size is stated for part of the rows, as once, few or many counts, or as a class when the clone is expanded.

TRBV4-3	.	TRBJ1-2	.	TGCGCCAGCAGCCAAGATACCGGTTATACCTATGGCTACACCTTC	CASSQDTGYTYGYTF
TRBV7-2	.	TRBJ2-1	.	TGTGCCAGCCGGGGAGGGGGGTCCTACAATGAGCAGTTCTTC	CASRGGGSYNEQFF
TRBV19	.	TRBJ2-2	TRBD2	TGTGCCAGTACCGTAATAACTAGCGGGAGGGTAACCGGGGAGCTGTTTTTT	CASTVITSGRVTGELFF
TRBV12-3/TRBV12-4	.	TRBJ1-1	TRBD1	TGTGCCAGCAGTCTCGGGACAGGGGTAGCTTTCTTT	CASSLGTGVAFF
TRBV6-2/TRBV6-3	few	TRBJ2-1	TRBD2	TGTGCCAGCAGTAAACGACTAGCGGGAGGGCCCAAGGATGAGCAGTTCTTC	CASSKRLAGGPKDEQFF
TRBV9	.	TRBJ1-1	.	TGTGCCAGCAGCGTAGGTGCCAGGGAGGTCACTGAAGCTTTCTTT	CASSVGAREVTEAFF
TRBV7-9	.	TRBJ2-7	TRBD2	TGTGCCAGCAGCTCTAGCGGGCCCTCCTACGAGCAGTACTTC	CASSSSGPSYEQYF
TRBV28	.	TRBJ1-4	TRBD1	TGTGCCAGCAGCCTGGGACAGCGTACTGAAAAACTGTTTTTT	CASSLGQRTEKLFF
TRBV24-1	.	TRBJ2-5	TRBD1	TGTGCCACCGCCCACAGGGGAGAGACCCAGTACTTC	CATAHRGETQYF
TRBV13	.	TRBJ2-7	TRBD1	TGTGCCAGCAGCACTCGCAGGACAGGGTTTTCCCACGAGCAGTACTTC	CASSTRRTGFSHEQYF
TRBV5-6	.	TRBJ1-6	.	TGTGCCAGCAGCTTGAGCAGGGTGGGCAATTCACCCCTCCACTTT	CASSLSRVGNSPLHF
TRBV15	.	TRBJ1-2	TRBD1	TGTGCCACCAGCGAAGATTTGACAGGGGTAAACTATGGCTACACCTTC	CATSEDLTGVNYGYTF
TRBV10-3	.	TRBJ1-5	.	TGTGCCATCAGGGACAACAGGGAAGGTCTCAATCAGCCCCAGCATTTT	CAIRDNREGLNQPQHF
TRBV10-2	.	TRBJ2-5	.	TGCGCCAGCAGTGAGTCGAGTCCTCTCGAGACCCAGTACTTC	CASSESSPLETQYF
TRBV5-1	.	TRBJ2-7	TRBD1	TGCGCCAGCAGCTCTCCGGGACAGGGGACCTACGAGCAGTACTTC	CASSSPGQGTYEQYF
TRBV7-6	.	TRBJ2-7	TRBD1	TGTGCCAGCAGCTTAGTCCCTCTTCAGGGGGTCAAGTTATACGAGCAGTACTTC	CASSLVPLQGVKLYEQYF
TRBV10-3	.	TRBJ2-7	TRBD2	TGTGCCATCAGTGACGGGAGGGAACCGTACGAGCAGTACTTC	CAISDGREPYEQYF
TRBV28	.	TRBJ1-3	.	TGTGCCAGCAGTTCGACAGGCTCTGGAAACACCATATATTTT	CASSSTGSGNTIYF
TRBV9	.	TRBJ2-7	TRBD2	TGTGCCAGCAGTCGGACTAGCGGGGCCTCCTACGAGCAGTACTTC	CASSRTSGASYEQYF
TRBV7-8	.	TRBJ1-5	.	TGTGCCAGCAGCCCCGGAACTCTCAGGGGTAGCAATCAGCCCCAGCATTTT	CASSPGTLRGSNQPQHF
TRBV3-1/TRBV3-2	.	TRBJ2-7	TRBD2	TGTGCCAGCAGCCAAGATATCGGGGGGGCCGCCTACGAGCAGTACTTC	CASSQDIGGAAYEQYF
TRBV6-5	.	TRBJ1-2	.	TGTGCCAGCGTTAAGGGGGTTGCAGGCTACACCTTC	CASVKGVAGYTF
TRBV19	.	TRBJ1-1	.	TGTGCCAGTAAGGCCCGAGCGGACACTGAAGCTTTCTTT	CASKARADTEAFF
TRBV7-2	.	TRBJ2-3	TRBD2	TGTGCCAGCAGTTTCCTTTTCGGCGGGAGAGGGACAGATACGCAGTATTTT	CASSFLFGGRGTDTQYF
TRBV14	.	TRBJ2-5	TRBD1	TGTGCCAGCAGCCAAGGACAGGGGGTTGAGACCCAGTACTTC	CASSQGQGVETQYF
TRBV27	once	TRBJ1-1	TRBD1	TGTGCCAGCAGTCCGTGGACAGGGGGGGCGAACACTGAAGCTTTCTTT	CASSPWTGGANTEAFF
TRBV13	once	TRBJ2-2	TRBD2	TGTGCCAGCAGCTTAGGTAGACTAGCGGGCCCGAACACCGGGGAGCTGTTTTTT	CASSLGRLAGPNTGELFF
TRBV10-2	.	TRBJ1-4	.	TGCGCCAGCACGGGCGGACAGTCCTCAACTAATGAAAAACTGTTTTTT	CASTGGQSSTNEKLFF
TRBV12-3/TRBV12-4	.	TRBJ1-4	.	TGTGCCAGCAGCCTGAATGAAAAACTGTTTTTT	CASSLNEKLFF
TRBV7-5	.	TRBJ2-1	.	TGTGTCAGAAGCTCGACGGGAGAGCAGTACTACAATGAGCAGTTCTTC	CVRSSTGEQYYNEQFF
TRBV25-1	.	TRBJ2-1	.	TGTGCCAGCAGTGTAACAGGGAATAGCGACAATGAGCAGTTCTTC	CASSVTGNSDNEQFF
TRBV9	.	TRBJ2-5	.	TGTGCCAGCAGCGTAGCTACGGGGAAAGAGACCCAGTACTTC	CASSVATGKETQYF
TRBV30	.	TRBJ1-2	.	TGTGCCTGGAGTAAACCGGGAAGCCTGGAATTGTATGGCTACACCTTC	CAWSKPGSLELYGYTF
TRBV19	.	TRBJ1-1	.	TGTGCCAGCCTCCCCGGGGGTCGGAACACTGAAGCTTTCTTT	CASLPGGRNTEAFF
TRBV7-9	.	TRBJ1-2	TRBD1	TGTGCCAGCAGCCCGGTGGGACAGGGCGGCTACACCTTC	CASSPVGQGGYTF
TRBV12-3/TRBV12-4	few	TRBJ1-2	.	TGTGCCAGCAGCCAGGGGATGGGTTATGGCTACACCTTC	CASSQGMGYGYTF
TRBV29-1	.	TRBJ1-2	.	TGCAGCGTTACCGGGGGAGGGCCTTCCCTTCGGGGCTACACCTTC	CSVTGGGPSLRGYTF
TRBV12-3/TRBV12-4	.	TRBJ2-2	.	TGTGCCAGCAGTTTCGCCGGGGAGCTGTTTTTT	CASSFAGELFF
TRBV6-2/TRBV6-3	.	TRBJ1-6	.	TGTGCCAGCAGTTACTCGACGGAGGGGAATTCACCCCTCCACTTT	CASSYSTEGNSPLHF
TRBV9	.	TRBJ1-4	.	TGTGCCAGTACCGAGGGCACCTACTCTGGAAAACTGTTTTTT	CASTEGTYSGKLFF
TRBV5-4	.	TRBJ2-7	TRBD2	TGTGCCAGCAGCTTACGGACTAGCGGGGCCTACGAGCAGTACTTC	CASSLRTSGAYEQYF
TRBV3-1/TRBV3-2	.	TRBJ2-7	.	TGTGCCAGCAGCCAAGCGTCCCCAGGTGGCCTCCAGGGTGAGCAGTACTTC	CASSQASPGGLQGEQYF
TRBV4-1	.	TRBJ2-1	TRBD2	TGCGCCAGCAGGCCTGGGACTAGCGGGAGGGCCAGGAATGAGCAGTTCTTC	CASRPGTSGRARNEQFF
TRBV27	.	TRBJ1-5	TRBD1	TGTGCCAGCAGTCCCGGGACAGGGAACAATCAGCCCCAGCATTTT	CASSPGTGNNQPQHF
TRBV6-5	.	TRBJ2-7	TRBD1	TGTGCCAGCAAGGTCGCGACAGGGCGCTACGAGCAGTACTTC	CASKVATGRYEQYF
TRBV2	.	TRBJ2-3	.	TGTGCCAGCAGCGGTGGCGGGTTTCCCGGTACGCAGTATTTT	CASSGGGFPGTQYF
TRBV9	.	TRBJ2-5	.	TGTGCCAGCAGCGTAATATTCGGGGGGCATGAGACCCAGTACTTC	CASSVIFGGHETQYF
TRBV7-2	.	TRBJ2-2	TRBD2	TGTGCCAGCAGCTTAATCGTAGGTCTAGCGGGGACCGGGGAGCTGTTTTTT	CASSLIVGLAGTGELFF
TRBV7-2	.	TRBJ2-1	.	TGTGCCAGCGGAAGGCAGGTAAAAAGAAACAATGAGCAGTTCTTC	CASGRQVKRNNEQFF
TRBV9	.	TRBJ2-3	.	TGTGCCAGCAGCGACGACTTCTATCCATCTAGCACAGATACGCAGTATTTT	CASSDDFYPSSTDTQYF